This T cell receptor beta chain was captured by sequencing in a study of blood T cell repertoires in COVID-19. Study as a whole: Both acute and convalescent COVID-19 samples were obtained from the United States, Italy and Spain. Nucleic acid was either cDNA or gDNA, and it came from T cells, B-cell-depleted T cells, or PBMCs.

Germline CDR1 and CDR2: SGHNT and YENEEA. The ends lost 1 base at V and 5 bases at J; junction bases unmatched: 4. The CDR3 covers 15 residues. As processed by the authors: The authors estimated nucleated cell counts from reference gene primer amplification. This table comes from immunoSEQ multiplex PCR, and its TCRdb copy is limited to in-frame clones, with some not included. Clonal size and the V and J genes are those of that table, whereas D and trimming came from the DNA. The repertoire has hundreds of thousands of clones, about 90% of them found once; the top ten carry about 2.3%. This sequence originates from a man aged 18 to 30 with active or convalescent COVID-19. The source material was peripheral blood. This chain joins TRBV11-3 and TRBJ2-1; 8 bases align to TRBD2. The CDR3 nucleotides read TGTGCCAGCAGCTTAGGGCGGGGGGACCACAATGAGCAGTTCTTC. It yields the protein CASSLGRGDHNEQFF.